This T cell receptor (beta chain) was identified in a study of CD4 and CD8 cells across lung adenocarcinoma regions listed by TCRdb under 2018. The study in broad terms: To look at intratumor heterogeneity in the T cell receptor repertoire, the study compared tumor centers against tumor margins.

The cysteine opens and the phenylalanine closes a CDR3 of 17 amino acids. Only the CDR3 region is kept as DNA, spanning 51 bases read in frame from base 1. From a lookup of the germline V gene, CDR1 and CDR2 are ENHRY and SYGVKD. Patients with localized lung adenocarcinoma, a subtype of non-small cell lung cancer, were used as donors. These samples came from the centers of localized lung adenocarcinomas. For TCR repertoire analysis, CD8+ T cells from tumor tissue were profiled apart from CD4+ T cells. With respect to this clonotype: Which antigen it targets is not known. A read error may produce the germline difference seen at one junction end.

The library relied on PCR. The sequencing machine was a HiSeq X Ten. Through fastp at Q25 and MiXCR, TCRdb rebuilt clones from the public reads, retaining in-frame beta chains. Merged by CDR3 protein, the rows form single entries marked with the most common genes and DNA. For this sample the table gives 22,000 or so distinct CDR3 sequences, of which around half were detected only once. The top ten clones comprise roughly a quarter of the sample. The sample was CD8+ T cells from the center of a lung tumor. The cell subset or site label of this sample denotes: tumor center region. This receptor chain uses TRBV10-3 and TRBJ2-3; a stretch of 9 junction bases matches TRBD1. The sequence came from a female donor with lung adenocarcinoma. The CD4 and CD8 labels of this study may be unreliable. The CDR3 protein sequence reads: CASSDPLTGGSTETQFF. The DNA reads as follows: TGTGCCAGCAGTGATCCACTCACAGGGGGCAGCACCGAGACGCAGTTTTTT.